This T cell receptor beta chain emerged from a study of radiotherapy plus CTLA-4 blockade in lung cancer. Across the whole study: Among enrolled patients, less than 20% responded and about 30% achieved disease control.

Study-level results: After radiotherapy and ipilimumab, tumor-derived clones expanded in peripheral blood.

CDR1 LNHDA and CDR2 SQIVND come from the germline V gene (reference sequence). The CDR3 contains 15 residues. The ends lost 5 bases at V and 0 bases at J; junction bases unmatched: 2. Libraries were prepared by immunoSEQ multiplex PCR; TCRdb keeps only in-frame clonotypes and omits some of them. The data hold more than 60,000 clones, with 76% observed a single time. In the case of this clone: Its specificity is unknown.

The source was peripheral blood, collected from a patient treated with radiotherapy plus ipilimumab. The chain uses TRBV19 and TRBJ2-2; 8 nucleotides agree with TRBD1. This receptor was taken from a human donor with non-small cell lung cancer who had a complete response to radiotherapy plus ipilimumab. The CDR3 sequence is CASSRTGTNTGELFF. CDR3 nucleotide sequence: TGTGCCAGTAGTCGGACAGGGACGAACACCGGGGAGCTGTTTTTT.